The 4 T cell receptor beta chains reported below all come from one sample, sequenced in a study of human T cells and chemical hapten exposure. Time point denoted: patch test 2, 6 weeks after DPC sensitization. Treatment given: therapeutic diphenylcyclopropenone sensitization with weekly scalp DPC. MiXCR was run by TCRdb on the RACE reads, yielding one entry per CDR3 protein. The table has roughly 50,000 distinct CDR3 sequences, 7.5% to 10% seen once; the top ten hold less than 2%. Sequencing was performed on whole blood, taken in connection with sensitization to the hapten diphenylcyclopropenone (DPC). The receptors were gathered from a woman aged 45-60 years with alopecia areata. Some clones in this sample may be carry-over from other donors' samples.

This clonotype showed up just a few times. J is TRBJ1-5 and V is TRBV28, with D unresolved. Trimming pared 1 base from V and 4 bases from J, leaving 8 bases between. Germline V gives CDR1 MDHEN, CDR2 SYDVKM. CDR3 size: 14 residues. The CDR3 DNA is TGTGCCAGCAGTTTATTCCGGGAGAATCAGCCCCAGCATTTT. Translated, it gives CASSLFRENQPQHF.

This clonotype was detected ten times or more. The chain recombines TRBV7-2 with TRBJ1-5; D remains unclear. V dropped 1 base and J dropped 0 bases, with 7 bases sitting between them. Germline V gives CDR1 SGHTA, CDR2 FQGNSA. This CDR3 has 15 residues. CDR3 nucleotide sequence: TGTGCCAGCAGCTTAGGCCGGAATAGCAATCAGCCCCAGCATTTT. It specifies CASSLGRNSNQPQHF. Full variable domain (remainder filled in from reference TRBV7-2 and TRBJ1-5): GAGVSQSPSNKVTEKGKDVELRCDPISGHTALYWYRQSLGQGLEFLIYFQGNSAPDKSGLPSDRFSAERTGGSVSTLTIQRTQQEDSAVYLCASSLGRNSNQPQHFGDGTRLSIL.

This chain links TRBV18 with TRBJ1-1; 8 nucleotides agree with TRBD1. The V gene end was trimmed by 2 bases and the J gene end by 6 bases; junction bases not matched to a gene: 11. This CDR3 region has 16 residues. Germline V gives CDR1 KGHSH, CDR2 LQKENI. CDR3 DNA sequence: TGTGCCAGCTCACCATTCCAGGGGGACAGGAGCGCTGAAGCTTTCTTT. It translates to CASSPFQGDRSAEAFF. Together with reference TRBV18 and TRBJ1-1, the CDR3 gives the full variable domain: NAGVMQNPRHLVRRRGQEARLRCSPMKGHSHVYWYRQLPEEGLKFMVYLQKENIIDESGMPKERFSAEFPKEGPSILRIQQVVRGDSAAYFCASSPFQGDRSAEAFFGQGTRLTVV.

The gene calls are TRBV28 and TRBJ1-5; no definite D call. The CDR3 sequence is 13 residues long. The germline V gene encodes CDR1 MDHEN and CDR2 SYDVKM. V was shortened by 6 bases and J by 3 bases, with 9 bases between the two germline ends. Here the CDR3 reads CASRGSSNQPQHF. In nucleotides, the CDR3 is TGTGCCAGCAGGGGGTCCTCCAATCAGCCCCAGCATTTT.